The 11 T cell receptor beta chains in this list originate from one sample, sequenced in a study of T cell responses to AZD1222 COVID-19 vaccine. The assay was immunoSEQ multiplex PCR, and TCRdb's table has in-frame clones only and misses some. The table lists 120,000 to 150,000 clones, 89% of them singletons. The sample in question was peripheral blood, obtained 28 days after the second AZD1222 dose. The receptors here all came from an adult who received the AZD1222 COVID-19 vaccine.

This rearrangement joins TRBV7-9 to TRBJ2-7; 13 bases fit TRBD2. In germline, CDR1 is SEHNR, CDR2 FQNEAQ (reference sequence). The V gene end was trimmed by 5 bases and the J gene end by 7 bases; junction bases not matched to a gene: 11. The CDR3 runs 16 residues. The CDR3 here is CASSPVGTSGTGEQYF. The DNA for the CDR3 is TGTGCCAGCAGCCCAGTGGGGACTAGCGGGACAGGGGAGCAGTACTTC.

The V call is TRBV4-3, the J call TRBJ2-3; D not resolved. The V end lost 1 base, the J end lost 4 bases, and 18 bases lay between the germline ends. The CDR3 loop spans 17 amino acids. Germline V gene data show CDR1 as LGHNA and CDR2 as YSLEER. CDR3 loop: CASSQGSVVYRADTQYF. The DNA for the CDR3 is TGCGCCAGCAGCCAAGGCTCGGTGGTCTATAGGGCAGATACGCAGTATTTT.

J is TRBJ2-1 and V is TRBV2; possible D gene TRBD2, 6 bases. V was pared by 6 bases and J by 1 base, with 16 bases between. Looked up from germline, CDR1 is SNHLY and CDR2 is FYNNEI. The CDR3 spans 16 residues. CDR3: CASRRAGTLSYNEQFF. As DNA, the CDR3 is TGTGCCAGCAGGCGTGCCGGGACTCTATCCTACAATGAGCAGTTCTTC.

The count of this clone is one. This chain connects TRBV19 to TRBJ1-5, with 8 bases identical to TRBD1. The CDR3 totals 16 residues. Trimming took 3 bases from V and 4 from J; bases not matched to a gene: 8. CDR1 is LNHDA and CDR2 is SQIVND in the germline V gene (reference sequence). The CDR3 loop is CASSIIQGARNQPQHF. The CDR3 DNA follows: TGTGCCAGTAGTATCATTCAGGGGGCGCGGAATCAGCCCCAGCATTTT.

The V and J genes are TRBV7-3 and TRBJ1-1, with a possible D match to TRBD1 (5 bases). The CDR3 runs 15 residues. The V end was cut by 5 bases, the J end by 5 bases, with 18 bases between. CDR1 SGHTA and CDR2 FQGTGA come from the germline V gene. CDR3 nucleotide sequence: TGTGCCAGCAGCCTGACCGGACGGGGCGAGACTGAAGCTTTCTTT. The encoded protein is CASSLTGRGETEAFF.

This chain links TRBV7-2 with TRBJ2-5; D is unclear. The CDR3 has 14 amino acids. V gave up 1 base and J gave up 2 bases, with 8 bases separating them. Germline lookup yields CDR1 SGHTA and CDR2 FQGNSA. The CDR3 spells CASSLGPIQETQYF. CDR3 nucleotide sequence: TGTGCCAGCAGCTTAGGGCCTATTCAAGAGACCCAGTACTTC.

Comments on this clone: At one end, the junction sequence differs from germline, possibly due to a read error. The gene calls are TRBV10-1 and TRBJ1-1, with TRBD1 matching over 7 bases. This CDR3 contains 15 residues. Looked up from germline, CDR1 is WNHNN and CDR2 is SYGVQD (reference sequence). The CDR3 protein is CASSESKGAWTGAFF. The CDR3 DNA is TGCGCCAGCAGTGAGTCGAAGGGGGCATGGACTGGAGCTTTCTTT.

The chain joins TRBV4-1 to TRBJ2-6; the match to TRBD2 covers 8 bases. The V gene's germline CDR1 is MGHRA and CDR2 YSYEKL. The CDR3 has 20 residues. The trim removed 8 bases at V and 3 bases at J, leaving 21 bases unmatched. This chain's CDR3 is CASARGRLGAGAGGANVLTF. CDR3 sequence (DNA): TGCGCCAGCGCAAGGGGCCGTTTAGGAGCGGGAGCGGGTGGGGCCAACGTCCTGACTTTC.

The chain uses TRBV4-3 and TRBJ2-7; tentatively, D is TRBD2 (7 bases). V shed 1 base and J shed 4 bases, with 14 bases lying between them. The length of the CDR3 is 15 residues. Per germline, CDR1 LGHNA and CDR2 YSLEER. The CDR3 reads CASSQGGGGTYEQYF. CDR3 in DNA: TGCGCCAGCAGCCAAGGAGGGGGGGGGACTTACGAGCAGTACTTC.

V gene TRBV3-1 (or the pseudogene TRBV3-2) combines with J gene TRBJ2-2; 14 bases are shared with TRBD2. The CDR3 totals 16 residues. The junction had 3 bases not matched to a gene; V was cut back by 4 bases and J by 5 bases. CDR1 and CDR2 (germline): LGHDT, YNNKEL (reference sequence). This chain's CDR3 is CASSPTSGRETGELFF. The CDR3, as DNA: TGTGCCAGCAGCCCGACTAGCGGGAGGGAGACCGGGGAGCTGTTTTTT.

The chain combines TRBV29-1 with TRBJ1-3; 10 positions agree with TRBD1. CDR3 length: 14 amino acids. After removal of 4 bases from V and 7 bases from J, the junction contained 7 bases not matched to a gene. CDR1 and CDR2 (germline): SQVTM, ANQGSEA. Here the CDR3 DNA reads TGCAGCGTTGGACTGACAGGGGGCGGTAACACCATATATTTT. It translates to CSVGLTGGGNTIYF.